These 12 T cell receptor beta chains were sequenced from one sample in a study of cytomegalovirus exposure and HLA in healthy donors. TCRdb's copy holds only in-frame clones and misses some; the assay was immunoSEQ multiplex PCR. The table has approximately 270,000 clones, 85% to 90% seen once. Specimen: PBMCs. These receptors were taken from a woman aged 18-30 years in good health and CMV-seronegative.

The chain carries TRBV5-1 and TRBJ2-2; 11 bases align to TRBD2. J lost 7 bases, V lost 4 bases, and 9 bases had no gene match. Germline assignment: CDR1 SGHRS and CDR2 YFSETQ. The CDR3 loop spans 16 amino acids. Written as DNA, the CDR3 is TGCGCCAGCAGCAGGCTAGCGGGGGGCAGTGACGGGGAGCTGTTTTTT. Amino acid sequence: CASSRLAGGSDGELFF.

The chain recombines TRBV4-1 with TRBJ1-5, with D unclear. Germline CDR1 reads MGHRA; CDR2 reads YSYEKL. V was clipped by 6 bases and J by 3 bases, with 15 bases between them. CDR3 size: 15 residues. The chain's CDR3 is CASSRLRVDNQPQHF. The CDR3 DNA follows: TGCGCCAGCAGTCGACTAAGGGTCGACAATCAGCCCCAGCATTTT.

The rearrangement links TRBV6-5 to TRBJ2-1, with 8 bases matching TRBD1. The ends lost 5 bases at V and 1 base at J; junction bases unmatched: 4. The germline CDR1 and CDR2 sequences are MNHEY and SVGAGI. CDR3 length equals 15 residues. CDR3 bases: TGTGCCAGCAGTCGGGACAGGAAATCCTACAATGAGCAGTTCTTC. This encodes CASSRDRKSYNEQFF.

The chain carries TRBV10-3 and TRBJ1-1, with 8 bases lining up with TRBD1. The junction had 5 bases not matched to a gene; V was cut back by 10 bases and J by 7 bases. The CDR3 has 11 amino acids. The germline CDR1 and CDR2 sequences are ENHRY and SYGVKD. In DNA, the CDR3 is TGTGCCAGCAGGGGGCCGGGTGAAGCTTTCTTT. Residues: CASRGPGEAFF.

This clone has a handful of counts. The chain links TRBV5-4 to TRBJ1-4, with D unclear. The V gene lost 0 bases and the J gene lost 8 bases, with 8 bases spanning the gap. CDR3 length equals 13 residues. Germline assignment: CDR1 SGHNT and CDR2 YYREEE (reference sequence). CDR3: CASSLDDREKLFF. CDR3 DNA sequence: TGTGCCAGCAGCTTGGATGATAGAGAAAAACTGTTTTTT.

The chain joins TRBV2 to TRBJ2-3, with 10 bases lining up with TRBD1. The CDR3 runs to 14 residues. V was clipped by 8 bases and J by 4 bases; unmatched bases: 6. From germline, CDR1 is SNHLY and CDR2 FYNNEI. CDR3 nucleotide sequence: TGTGCCAGCCTCGGGACAGGGGACGCAGATACGCAGTATTTT. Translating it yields CASLGTGDADTQYF.

The CDR3 sequence: CASSVSRGSSTDTQYF. In DNA form, the CDR3 reads TGTGCCAGCAGCGTTAGCAGGGGATCTAGCACAGATACGCAGTATTTT. The gene calls are TRBV9 and TRBJ2-3, with D possibly being TRBD1 (6 bases). The ends were cut back, 2 bases at V and 0 bases at J, with 13 bases in the middle. Germline CDR1 SGDLS, CDR2 YYNGEE. The CDR3 has 16 amino acids.

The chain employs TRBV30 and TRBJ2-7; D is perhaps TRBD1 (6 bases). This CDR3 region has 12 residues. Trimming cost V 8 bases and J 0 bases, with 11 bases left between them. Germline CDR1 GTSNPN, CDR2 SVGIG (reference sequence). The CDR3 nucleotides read TGTGCCCTCAGGGACAACTCCTACGAGCAGTACGTC. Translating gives CALRDNSYEQYV.

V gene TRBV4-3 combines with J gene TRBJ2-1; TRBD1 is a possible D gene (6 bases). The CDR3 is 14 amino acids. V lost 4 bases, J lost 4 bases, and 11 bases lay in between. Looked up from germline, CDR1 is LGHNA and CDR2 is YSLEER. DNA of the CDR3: TGCGCCAGCAGCCCACAGGGACGGTACAATGAGCAGTTCTTC. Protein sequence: CASSPQGRYNEQFF.

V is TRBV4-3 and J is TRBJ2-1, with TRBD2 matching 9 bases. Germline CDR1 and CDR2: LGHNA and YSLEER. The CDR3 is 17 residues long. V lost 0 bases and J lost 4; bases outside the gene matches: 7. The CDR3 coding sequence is TGCGCCAGCAGCCAAGATCTAGCGGGGAGCTTATACAATGAGCAGTTCTTC. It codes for CASSQDLAGSLYNEQFF.

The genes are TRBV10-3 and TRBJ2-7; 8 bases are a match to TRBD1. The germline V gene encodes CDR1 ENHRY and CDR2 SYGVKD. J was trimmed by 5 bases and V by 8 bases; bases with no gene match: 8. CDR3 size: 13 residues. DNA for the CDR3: TGTGCCATCTGGTCGACAGGGGAGCACGAGCAGTACTTC. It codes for CAIWSTGEHEQYF.

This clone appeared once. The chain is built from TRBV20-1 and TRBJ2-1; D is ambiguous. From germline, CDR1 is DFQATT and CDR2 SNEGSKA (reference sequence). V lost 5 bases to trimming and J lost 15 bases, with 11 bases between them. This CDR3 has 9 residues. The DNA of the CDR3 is TGCAGTGCTTCAGAGGTGGGGTTCTTC. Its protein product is CSASEVGFF.